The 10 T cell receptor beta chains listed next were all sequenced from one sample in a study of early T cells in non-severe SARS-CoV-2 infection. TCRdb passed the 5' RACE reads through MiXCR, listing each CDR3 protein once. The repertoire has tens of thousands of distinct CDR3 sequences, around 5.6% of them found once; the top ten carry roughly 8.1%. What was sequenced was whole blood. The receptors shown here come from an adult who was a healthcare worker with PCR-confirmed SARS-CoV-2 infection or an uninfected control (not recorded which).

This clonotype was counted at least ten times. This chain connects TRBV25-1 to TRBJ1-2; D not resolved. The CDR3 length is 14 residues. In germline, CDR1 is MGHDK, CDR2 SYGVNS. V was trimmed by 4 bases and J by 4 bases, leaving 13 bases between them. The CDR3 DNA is TGTGCCAGCAGTGCCACCTCCCGTGGCTATGGCTACACCTTC. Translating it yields CASSATSRGYGYTF.

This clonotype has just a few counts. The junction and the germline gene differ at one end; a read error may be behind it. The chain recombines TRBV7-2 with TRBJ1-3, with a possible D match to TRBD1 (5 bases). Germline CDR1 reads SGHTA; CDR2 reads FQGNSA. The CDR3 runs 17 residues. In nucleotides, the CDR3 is TGTGCCAGCAGCGCCGGTTTCGGGGGTAACTCTGAAAACACCATATATTTT. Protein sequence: CASSAGFGGNSENTIYF.

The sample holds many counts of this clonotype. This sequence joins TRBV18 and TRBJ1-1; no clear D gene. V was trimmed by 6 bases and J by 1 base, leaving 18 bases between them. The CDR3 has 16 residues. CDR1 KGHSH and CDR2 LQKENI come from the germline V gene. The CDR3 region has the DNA TGTGCCAGCTCGCCCATGGGCGGGCAAGAGAACACTGAAGCTTTCTTT. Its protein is CASSPMGGQENTEAFF.

CDR3 region: CASSLGTALYEQYF. In nucleotides, the CDR3 is TGTGCCAGCAGCTTAGGGACAGCACTGTACGAGCAGTACTTC. The V call is TRBV7-9, the J call TRBJ2-7, with D possibly matching TRBD1 (6 bases). This CDR3 is 14 amino acids long. CDR1 is SEHNR, CDR2 FQNEAQ, per germline (reference sequence). With 1 base removed from V and 4 bases from J, the gap between germline ends came to 11 bases.

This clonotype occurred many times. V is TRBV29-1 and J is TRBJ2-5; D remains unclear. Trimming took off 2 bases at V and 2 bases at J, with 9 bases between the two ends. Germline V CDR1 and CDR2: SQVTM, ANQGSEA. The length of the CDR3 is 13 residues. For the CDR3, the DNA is TGCAGCGTTGAAAGGGTCCGTCAAGAGACCCAGTACTTC. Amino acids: CSVERVRQETQYF. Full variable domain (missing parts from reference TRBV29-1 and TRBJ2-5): SAVISQKPSRDICQRGTSLTIQCQVDSQVTMMFWYRQQPGQSLTLIATANQGSEATYESGFVIDKFPISRPNLTFSTLTVSNMSPEDSSIYLCSVERVRQETQYFGPGTRLLVL.

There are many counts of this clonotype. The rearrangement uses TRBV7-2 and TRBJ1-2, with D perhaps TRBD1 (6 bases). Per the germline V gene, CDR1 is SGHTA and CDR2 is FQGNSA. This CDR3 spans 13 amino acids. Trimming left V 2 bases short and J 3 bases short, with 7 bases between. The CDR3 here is CASSLRQDYGYTF. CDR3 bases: TGTGCCAGCAGCTTAAGACAGGACTATGGCTACACCTTC. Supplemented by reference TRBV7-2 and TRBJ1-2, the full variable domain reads GAGVSQSPSNKVTEKGKDVELRCDPISGHTALYWYRQSLGQGLEFLIYFQGNSAPDKSGLPSDRFSAERTGGSVSTLTIQRTQQEDSAVYLCASSLRQDYGYTFGSGTRLTVV.

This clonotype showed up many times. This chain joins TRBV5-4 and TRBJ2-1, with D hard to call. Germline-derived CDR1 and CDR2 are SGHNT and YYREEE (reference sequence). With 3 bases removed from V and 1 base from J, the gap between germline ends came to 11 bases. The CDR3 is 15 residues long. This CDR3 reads CASSYDTLSYNEQFF. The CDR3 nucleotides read TGTGCCAGCAGCTACGACACCTTATCCTACAATGAGCAGTTCTTC.

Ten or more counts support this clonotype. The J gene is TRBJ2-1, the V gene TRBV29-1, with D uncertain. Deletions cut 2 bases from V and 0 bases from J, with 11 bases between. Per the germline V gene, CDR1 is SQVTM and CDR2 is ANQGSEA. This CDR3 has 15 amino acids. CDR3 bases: TGCAGCGTTGAAATGTCTCGGAGCTCCTACAATGAGCAGTTCTTC. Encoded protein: CSVEMSRSSYNEQFF.

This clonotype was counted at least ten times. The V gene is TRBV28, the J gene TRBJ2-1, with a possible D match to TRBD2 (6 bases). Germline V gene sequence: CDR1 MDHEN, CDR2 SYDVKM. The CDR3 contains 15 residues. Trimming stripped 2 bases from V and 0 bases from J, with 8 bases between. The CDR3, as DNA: TGTGCCAGCAGTTTAGGGGGGAGCTCCTACAATGAGCAGTTCTTC. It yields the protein CASSLGGSSYNEQFF.

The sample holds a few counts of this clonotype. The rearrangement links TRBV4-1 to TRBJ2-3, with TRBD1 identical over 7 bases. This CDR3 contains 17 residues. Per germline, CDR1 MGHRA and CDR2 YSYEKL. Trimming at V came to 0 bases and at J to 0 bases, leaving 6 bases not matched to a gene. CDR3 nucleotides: TGCGCCAGCAGCCAAGAACCGGCAGGGGGAAGCACAGATACGCAGTATTTT. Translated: CASSQEPAGGSTDTQYF.